The entry that follows covers one T cell receptor beta chain sequence. Its antigen is still unknown. Sequencing was performed with immunoSEQ multiplex PCR; in TCRdb, only in-frame clones are kept and a portion is missing. The table includes roughly 110,000 clones, under 90% detected once. There are 16 residues in the CDR3. Per germline, CDR1 MNHEY and CDR2 SMNVEV (reference sequence). Trimming left V 5 bases short and J 0 bases short, with 13 bases between. The entry originates in a study of T cell responses to AZD1222 COVID-19 vaccine. Study at large: Doses given second, at about 4 or about 12 weeks, were pooled.

Broader study findings: Reportedly, nearly half the spike-specific TCRs target unmutated variant regions. Donors in the cohort were predominantly white British and more often female, and clonal diversity was possibly underestimated. Dominant CD4 TCR responses targeted spike regions 160-218 and 743-854.

The rearrangement joins TRBV27 to TRBJ1-4, with a tentative D call TRBD1 (5 bases). Source: peripheral blood, taken on day 0 of AZD1222 vaccination. The TCR originated in an adult in good health. In DNA form, the CDR3 reads TGTGCCAGCAGTCTGCTGAGGGGTGCAACTAATGAAAAACTGTTTTTT. Protein sequence: CASSLLRGATNEKLFF.